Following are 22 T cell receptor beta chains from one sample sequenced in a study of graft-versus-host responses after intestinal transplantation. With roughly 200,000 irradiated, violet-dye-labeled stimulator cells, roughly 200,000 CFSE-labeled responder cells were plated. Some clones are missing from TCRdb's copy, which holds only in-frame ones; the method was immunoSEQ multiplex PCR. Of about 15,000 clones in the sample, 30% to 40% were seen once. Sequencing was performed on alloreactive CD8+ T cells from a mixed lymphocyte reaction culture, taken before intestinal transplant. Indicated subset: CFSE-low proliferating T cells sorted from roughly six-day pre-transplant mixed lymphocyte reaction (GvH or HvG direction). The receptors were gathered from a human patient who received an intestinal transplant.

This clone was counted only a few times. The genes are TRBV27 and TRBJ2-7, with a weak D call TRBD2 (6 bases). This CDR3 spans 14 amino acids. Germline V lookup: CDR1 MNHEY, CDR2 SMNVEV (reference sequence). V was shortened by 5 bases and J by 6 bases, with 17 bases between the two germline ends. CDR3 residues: CASSLGLPGGEQYF. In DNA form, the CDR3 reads TGTGCCAGCAGTCTGGGCCTCCCCGGGGGCGAGCAGTACTTC.

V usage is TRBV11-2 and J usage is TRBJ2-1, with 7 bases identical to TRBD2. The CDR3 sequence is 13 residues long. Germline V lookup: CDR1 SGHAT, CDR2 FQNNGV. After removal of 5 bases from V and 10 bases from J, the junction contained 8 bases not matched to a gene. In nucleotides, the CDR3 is TGTGCCAGCAGCCCCTCGTGGGAGGGAGAGCAGTTCTTC. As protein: CASSPSWEGEQFF. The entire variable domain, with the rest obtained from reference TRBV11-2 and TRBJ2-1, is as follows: EAGVAQSPRYKIIEKRQSVAFWCNPISGHATLYWYQQILGQGPKLLIQFQNNGVVDDSQLPKDRFSAERLKGVDSTLKIQPAKLEDSAVYLCASSPSWEGEQFFGPGTRLTVL.

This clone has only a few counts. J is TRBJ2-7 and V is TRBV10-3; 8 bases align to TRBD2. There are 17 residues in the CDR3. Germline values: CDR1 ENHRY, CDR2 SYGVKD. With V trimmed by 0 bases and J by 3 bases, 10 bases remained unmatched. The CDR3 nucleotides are TGTGCCATCAGTGAGTCTTCGAGCGGGGGAGCCCTCTACGAGCAGTACTTC. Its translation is CAISESSSGGALYEQYF.

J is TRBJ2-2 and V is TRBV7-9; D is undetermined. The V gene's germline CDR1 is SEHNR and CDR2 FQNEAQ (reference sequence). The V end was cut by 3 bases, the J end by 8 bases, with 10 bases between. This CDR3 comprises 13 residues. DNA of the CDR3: TGTGCCAGCAGCTTTCTTCCGGTGGGGGAGCTGTTTTTT. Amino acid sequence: CASSFLPVGELFF.

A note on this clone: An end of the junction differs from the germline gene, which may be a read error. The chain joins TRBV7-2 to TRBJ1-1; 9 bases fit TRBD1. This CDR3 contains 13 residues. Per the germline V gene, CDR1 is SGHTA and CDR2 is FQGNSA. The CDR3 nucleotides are TGTGCCAGCAGCAACCCCCGGACAGGGGTCTTTGTCTTT. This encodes CASSNPRTGVFVF. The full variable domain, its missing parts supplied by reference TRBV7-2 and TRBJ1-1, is GAGVSQSPSNKVTEKGKDVELRCDPISGHTALYWYRQSLGQGLEFLIYFQGNSAPDKSGLPSDRFSAERTGGSVSTLTIQRTQQEDSAVYLCASSNPRTGVFVFGQGTRLTVV.

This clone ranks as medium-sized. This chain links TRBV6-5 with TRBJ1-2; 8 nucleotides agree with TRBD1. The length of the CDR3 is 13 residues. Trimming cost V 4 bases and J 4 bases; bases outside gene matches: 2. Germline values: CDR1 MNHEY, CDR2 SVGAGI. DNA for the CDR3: TGTGCCAGCAGTTTTGGGACAGGCTATGGCTACACCTTC. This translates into CASSFGTGYGYTF.

The CDR3 DNA reads as TGTGCCAGCAGCTTATTCAGGGTCCACGAGCAGTACTTC. Translating gives CASSLFRVHEQYF. The chain carries TRBV11-3 and TRBJ2-7; tentatively, D is TRBD1 (5 bases). Germline V gives CDR1 SGHNT, CDR2 YENEEA. The CDR3 totals 13 residues. V was shortened by 2 bases and J by 5 bases, with 10 bases between the two germline ends.

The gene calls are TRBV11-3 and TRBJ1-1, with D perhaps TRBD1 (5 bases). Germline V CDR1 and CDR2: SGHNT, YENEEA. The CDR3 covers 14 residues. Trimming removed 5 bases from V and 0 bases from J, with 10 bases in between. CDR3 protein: CASSPGGLNTEAFF. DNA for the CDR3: TGTGCCAGCAGCCCGGGGGGGTTGAACACTGAAGCTTTCTTT. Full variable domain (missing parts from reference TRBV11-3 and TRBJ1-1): EAGVVQSPRYKIIEKKQPVAFWCNPISGHNTLYWYLQNLGQGPELLIRYENEEAVDDSQLPKDRFSAERLKGVDSTLKIQPAELGDSAVYLCASSPGGLNTEAFFGQGTRLTVV.

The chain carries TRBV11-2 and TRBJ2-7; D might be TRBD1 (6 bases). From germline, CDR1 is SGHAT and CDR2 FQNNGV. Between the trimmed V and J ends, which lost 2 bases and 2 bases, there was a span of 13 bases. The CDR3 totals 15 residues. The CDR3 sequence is CASSLSVGAAYEQYF. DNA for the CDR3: TGTGCCAGCAGCTTATCCGTGGGGGCGGCCTACGAGCAGTACTTC.

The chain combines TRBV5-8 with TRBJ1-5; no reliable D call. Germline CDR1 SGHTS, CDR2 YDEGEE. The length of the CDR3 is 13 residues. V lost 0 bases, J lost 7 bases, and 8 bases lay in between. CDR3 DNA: TGTGCCAGCAGCTTGGGCCTATTACAGCCCCAGCATTTT. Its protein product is CASSLGLLQPQHF.

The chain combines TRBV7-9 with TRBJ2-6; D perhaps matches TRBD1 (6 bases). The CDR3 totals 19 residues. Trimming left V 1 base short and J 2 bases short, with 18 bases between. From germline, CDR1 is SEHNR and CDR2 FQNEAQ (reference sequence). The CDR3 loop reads CASSLVGAGVPPGANVLTF. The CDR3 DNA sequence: TGTGCCAGCAGCTTAGTCGGGGCAGGGGTCCCTCCTGGGGCCAACGTCCTGACTTTC.

The CDR3 spells CASSLGRGSYEQYF. CDR3 DNA sequence: TGCGCCAGCAGCCTAGGCAGGGGATCATACGAGCAGTACTTC. The rearrangement joins TRBV4-3 to TRBJ2-7, with D perhaps matching TRBD1 (6 bases). V lost 4 bases to trimming and J lost 4 bases, with 14 bases between them. Germline CDR1 reads LGHNA; CDR2 reads YSLEER. This CDR3 contains 14 residues.

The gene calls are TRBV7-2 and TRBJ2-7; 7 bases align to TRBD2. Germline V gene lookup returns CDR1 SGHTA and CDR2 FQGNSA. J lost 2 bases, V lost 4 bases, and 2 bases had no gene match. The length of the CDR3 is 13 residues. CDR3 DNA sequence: TGTGCCAGCAGCTCCGGGACTACCTACGAGCAGTACTTC. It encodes CASSSGTTYEQYF.

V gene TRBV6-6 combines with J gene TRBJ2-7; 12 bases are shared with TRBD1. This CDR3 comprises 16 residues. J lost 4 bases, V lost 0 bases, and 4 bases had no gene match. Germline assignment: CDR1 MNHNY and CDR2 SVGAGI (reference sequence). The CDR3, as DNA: TGTGCCAGCAGTTACTCCGGGACAGGGGGCCCGTACGAGCAGTACTTC. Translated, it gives CASSYSGTGGPYEQYF.

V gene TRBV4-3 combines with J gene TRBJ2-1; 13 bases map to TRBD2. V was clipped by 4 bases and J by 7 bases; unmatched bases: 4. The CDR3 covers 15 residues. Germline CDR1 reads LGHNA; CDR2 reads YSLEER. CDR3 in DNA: TGCGCCAGCAGCCTCGGGACTAGCGGGGCTAATGAGCAGTTCTTC. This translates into CASSLGTSGANEQFF.

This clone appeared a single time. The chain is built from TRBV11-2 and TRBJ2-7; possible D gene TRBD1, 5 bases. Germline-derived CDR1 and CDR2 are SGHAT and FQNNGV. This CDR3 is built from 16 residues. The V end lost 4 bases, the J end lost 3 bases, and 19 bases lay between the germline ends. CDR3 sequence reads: CASSSPFRQTHYEQYF. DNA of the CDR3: TGTGCCAGCAGCTCACCTTTCCGACAGACCCACTACGAGCAGTACTTC.

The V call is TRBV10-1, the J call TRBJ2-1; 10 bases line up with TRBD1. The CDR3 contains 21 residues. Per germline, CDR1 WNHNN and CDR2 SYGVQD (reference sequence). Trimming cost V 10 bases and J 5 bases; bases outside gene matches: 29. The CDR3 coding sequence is TGCGCCACCACAATGTTAGAACGGGACAGGGGAGTCAATAAGTGGAACAATGAGCAGTTCTTC. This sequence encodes CATTMLERDRGVNKWNNEQFF.

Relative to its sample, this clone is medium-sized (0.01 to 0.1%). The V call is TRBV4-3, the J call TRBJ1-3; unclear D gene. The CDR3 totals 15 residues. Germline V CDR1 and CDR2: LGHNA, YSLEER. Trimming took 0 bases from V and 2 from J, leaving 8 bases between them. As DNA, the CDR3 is TGCGCCAGCAGCCAAGATCGCCAGGCTGGAAACACCATATATTTT. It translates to CASSQDRQAGNTIYF.

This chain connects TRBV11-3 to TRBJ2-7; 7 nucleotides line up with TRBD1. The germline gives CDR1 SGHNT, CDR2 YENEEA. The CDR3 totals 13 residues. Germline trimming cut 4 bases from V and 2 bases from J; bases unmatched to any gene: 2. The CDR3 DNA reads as TGTGCCAGCAGCTCCGGGACAGCCTACGAGCAGTACTTC. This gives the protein CASSSGTAYEQYF.

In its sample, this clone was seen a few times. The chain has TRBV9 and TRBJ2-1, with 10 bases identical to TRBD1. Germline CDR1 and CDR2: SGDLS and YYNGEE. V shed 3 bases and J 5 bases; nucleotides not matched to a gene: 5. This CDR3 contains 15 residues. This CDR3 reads CASSDRDRGDNEQFF. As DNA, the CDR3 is TGTGCCAGCAGCGACCGGGACAGGGGCGACAATGAGCAGTTCTTC.

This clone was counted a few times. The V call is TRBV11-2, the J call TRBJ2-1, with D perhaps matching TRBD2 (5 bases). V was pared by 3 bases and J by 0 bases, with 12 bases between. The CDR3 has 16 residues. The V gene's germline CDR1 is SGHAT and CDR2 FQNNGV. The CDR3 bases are TGTGCCAGCAGCTTGAGAGGGAGTAACTCCTACAATGAGCAGTTCTTC. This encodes CASSLRGSNSYNEQFF.

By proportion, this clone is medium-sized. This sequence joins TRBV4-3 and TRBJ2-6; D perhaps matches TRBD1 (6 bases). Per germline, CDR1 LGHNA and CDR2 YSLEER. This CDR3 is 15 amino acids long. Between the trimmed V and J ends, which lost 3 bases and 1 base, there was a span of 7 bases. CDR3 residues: CASSHGTSGANVLTF. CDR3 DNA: TGCGCCAGCAGCCACGGGACATCTGGGGCCAACGTCCTGACTTTC.